The sample holds one count of the clone carrying this T cell receptor beta chain. The repertoire was sequenced with immunoSEQ multiplex PCR; TCRdb's copy has only in-frame clones and lacks some. The sample lists about 210,000 clones; approximately 88% were seen once. This specimen belongs to a study of blood T cell repertoires in COVID-19. The junction had 4 bases not matched to a gene; V was cut back by 1 base and J by 1 base. From germline, CDR1 is SGHAT and CDR2 FQNNGV. The CDR3 length is 16 residues. This receptor was identified in a man aged 18 to 30 with acute COVID-19. The specimen was PBMCs or T cells enriched from blood (not recorded which). The chain employs TRBV11-2 and TRBJ2-5; the match to TRBD2 covers 9 bases. Written as DNA, the CDR3 is TGTGCCAGCAGCTTAGTTTTAGCGGGAGCCCAAGAGACCCAGTACTTC. Amino acid sequence: CASSLVLAGAQETQYF.